The entry that follows covers one T cell receptor (beta chain) sequence. Its matching antigen is unknown. This entry belongs to a study of vaccination effects on CD4 cells after COVID-19. At the level of the study: Subjects were given two BNT162b2 or mRNA-1273 vaccine doses.

The repertoire was sequenced with immunoSEQ multiplex PCR; TCRdb's copy has only in-frame clones and lacks some. This sample has tens of thousands of clones, with about 72% found just once. A roughly ten-day culture period preceded the isolation of CD4+ T cells. Half-medium changes using IL-2 medium occurred on days 3 and 7. The sequences come from CD4+ T cells from PBMCs cultured without peptide, collected before COVID-19 vaccination. The sequence came from a human donor who had a prior SARS-CoV-2 infection.

This CDR3 reads CAWSVGTAALGDTQYF. DNA of the CDR3: TGTGCCTGGAGTGTAGGGACGGCGGCGTTGGGGGATACGCAGTATTTT. This rearrangement joins TRBV30 to TRBJ2-3; possibly TRBD1 or TRBD2 for D (5 bases each). Per germline, CDR1 GTSNPN and CDR2 SVGIG (reference sequence). CDR3 length: 16 residues. The V and J ends lost 0 bases and 6 bases respectively, with 19 bases between them.